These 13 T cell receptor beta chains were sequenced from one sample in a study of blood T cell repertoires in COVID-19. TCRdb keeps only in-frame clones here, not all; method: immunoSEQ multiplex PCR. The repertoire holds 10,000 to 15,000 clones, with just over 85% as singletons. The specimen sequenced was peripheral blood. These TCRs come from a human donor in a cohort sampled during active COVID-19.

In nucleotides, the CDR3 is TGTGCCAGTAGTATTCTTGGGGACAACACAGATACGCAGTATTTT. This sequence encodes CASSILGDNTDTQYF. This chain joins TRBV19 and TRBJ2-3, with a tentative D call TRBD1 (6 bases). Germline V CDR1 and CDR2: LNHDA, SQIVND (reference sequence). Deletions cut 3 bases from V and 2 bases from J, with 12 bases between. This CDR3 contains 15 residues.

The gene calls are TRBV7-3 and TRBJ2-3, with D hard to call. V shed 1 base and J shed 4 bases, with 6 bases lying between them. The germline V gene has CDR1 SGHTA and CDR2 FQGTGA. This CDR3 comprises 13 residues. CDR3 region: CASSLNSADTQYF. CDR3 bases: TGTGCCAGCAGCTTAAACTCTGCAGATACGCAGTATTTT.

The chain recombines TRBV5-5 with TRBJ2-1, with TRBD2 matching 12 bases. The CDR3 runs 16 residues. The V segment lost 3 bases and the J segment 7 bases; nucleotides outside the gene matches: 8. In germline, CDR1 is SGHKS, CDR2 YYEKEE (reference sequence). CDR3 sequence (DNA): TGTGCCAGCAGCTCCTCGCGACTAGCGGGAGTTAATGAGCAGTTCTTC. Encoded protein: CASSSSRLAGVNEQFF. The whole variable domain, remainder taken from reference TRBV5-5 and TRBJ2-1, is DAGVTQSPTHLIKTRGQQVTLRCSPISGHKSVSWYQQVLGQGPQFIFQYYEKEERGRGNFPDRFSARQFPNYSSELNVNALLLGDSALYLCASSSSRLAGVNEQFFGPGTRLTVL.

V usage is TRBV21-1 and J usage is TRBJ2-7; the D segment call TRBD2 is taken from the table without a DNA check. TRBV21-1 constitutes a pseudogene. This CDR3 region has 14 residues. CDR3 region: CASSKGPGLIEQYF. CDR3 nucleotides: TGTGCCAGCAGCAAAGGCCCGGGTTTAATCGAGCAGTACTTC.

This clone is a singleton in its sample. CDR3 in DNA: TGTGCCAGCAGCCAGGGGCAGGGGATTGACTATGGCTACACCTTC. Translating it yields CASSQGQGIDYGYTF. V is TRBV4-2 and J is TRBJ1-2, with D possibly matching TRBD1 (6 bases). Germline CDR1 reads LGHNA; CDR2 reads YNFKEQ. Trimming took 3 bases from V and 3 from J, leaving 14 bases between them. The CDR3 runs 15 residues.

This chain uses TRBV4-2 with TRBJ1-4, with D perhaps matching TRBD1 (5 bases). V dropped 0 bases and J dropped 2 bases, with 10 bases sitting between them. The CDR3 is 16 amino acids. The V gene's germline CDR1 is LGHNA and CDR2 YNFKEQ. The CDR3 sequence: CASSQEGHSTNEKLFF. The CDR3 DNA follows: TGTGCCAGCAGCCAAGAGGGGCATTCGACTAATGAAAAACTGTTTTTT.

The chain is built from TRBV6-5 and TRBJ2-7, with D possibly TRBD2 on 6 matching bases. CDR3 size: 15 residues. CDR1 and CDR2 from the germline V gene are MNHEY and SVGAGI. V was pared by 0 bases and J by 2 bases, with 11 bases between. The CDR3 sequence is CASSYSSGITYEQYF. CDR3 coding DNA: TGTGCCAGCAGTTACTCTAGCGGAATAACCTACGAGCAGTACTTC.

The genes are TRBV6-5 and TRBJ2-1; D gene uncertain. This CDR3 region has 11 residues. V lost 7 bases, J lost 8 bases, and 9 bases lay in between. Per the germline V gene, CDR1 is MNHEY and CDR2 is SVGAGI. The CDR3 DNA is TGTGCCAGCACCCCGTATCATGAGCAGTTCTTC. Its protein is CASTPYHEQFF.

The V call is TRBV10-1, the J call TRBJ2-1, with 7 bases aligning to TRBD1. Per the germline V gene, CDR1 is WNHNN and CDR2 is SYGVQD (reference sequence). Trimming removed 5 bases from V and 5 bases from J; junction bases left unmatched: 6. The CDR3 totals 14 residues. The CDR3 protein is CASSSGQEDNEQFF. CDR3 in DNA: TGCGCCAGCAGTTCTGGACAGGAGGACAATGAGCAGTTCTTC.

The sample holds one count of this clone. The CDR3 spells CASSVGNTEKPQYF. Here the CDR3 DNA reads TGTGCCAGCAGCGTAGGAAATACAGAAAAGCCCCAGTACTTC. The chain uses TRBV9 and TRBJ2-7; D gene ambiguous. Trimming pared 0 bases from V and 10 bases from J, leaving 17 bases between. The V gene's germline CDR1 is SGDLS and CDR2 YYNGEE. This CDR3 contains 14 residues.

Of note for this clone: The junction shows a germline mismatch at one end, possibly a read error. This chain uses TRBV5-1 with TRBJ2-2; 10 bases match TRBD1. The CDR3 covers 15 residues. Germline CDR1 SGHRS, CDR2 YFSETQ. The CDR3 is CASSRQGANTGELFF. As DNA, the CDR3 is TGCGCCAGCAGCAGACAGGGGGCGAATACCGGGGAGCTGTTTTTT. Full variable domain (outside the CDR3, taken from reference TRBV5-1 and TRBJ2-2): KAGVTQTPRYLIKTRGQQVTLSCSPISGHRSVSWYQQTPGQGLQFLFEYFSETQRNKGNFPGRFSGRQFSNSRSEMNVSTLELGDSALYLCASSRQGANTGELFFGEGSRLTVL.

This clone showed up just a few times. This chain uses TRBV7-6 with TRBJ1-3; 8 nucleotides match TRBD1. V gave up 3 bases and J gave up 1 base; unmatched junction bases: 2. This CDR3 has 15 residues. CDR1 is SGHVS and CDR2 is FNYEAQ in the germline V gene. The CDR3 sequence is CASSLGTGSGNTIYF. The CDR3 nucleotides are TGTGCCAGCAGCTTGGGGACAGGATCTGGAAACACCATATATTTT.

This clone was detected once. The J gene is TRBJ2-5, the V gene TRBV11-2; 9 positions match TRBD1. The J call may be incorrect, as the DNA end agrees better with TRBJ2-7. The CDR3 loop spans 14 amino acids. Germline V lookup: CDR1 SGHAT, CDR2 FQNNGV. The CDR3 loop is CASSPGTGNYEQYF. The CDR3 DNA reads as TGTGCCAGCAGCCCTGGGACAGGGAACTACGAGCAGTACTTC.